A single sample is the source of the 30 T cell receptor beta chains below, sequenced in a study of shared T cell receptors in the human thymus. Libraries were prepared by immunoSEQ multiplex PCR; TCRdb keeps only in-frame clonotypes and omits some of them. The repertoire holds roughly 700,000 clones, roughly 90% seen once, with approximately 0.011% in the top ten. These data also formed part of another study, on human thymus T cells.

The specimen sequenced was thymocytes. These receptor sequences come from a boy less than two years old with a congenital heart defect.

The chain carries TRBV21-1 and TRBJ2-5; the table calls TRBD1, which could not be checked here. TRBV21-1 is a documented pseudogene. This CDR3 has 19 residues. The CDR3, as DNA: TGTGCCAGCAGCAAAGAAAGGAAGGACAGGGGACCCCGGGGGGAGACCCAGTACTTC. It specifies CASSKERKDRGPRGETQYF.

This chain joins TRBV15 and TRBJ2-7; 10 bases align to TRBD2. The length of the CDR3 is 14 residues. V lost 2 bases and J lost 12; bases outside the gene matches: 10. Germline loops: CDR1 LNHNV, CDR2 YYDKDF (reference sequence). The CDR3 loop is CATSRPVKREGLYF. Here the CDR3 DNA reads TGTGCCACCAGCAGACCCGTCAAGCGGGAGGGCCTGTACTTC.

In its sample, this clone was seen once. The chain uses TRBV7-6 and TRBJ2-3; a possible D gene is TRBD1 (5 bases). The length of the CDR3 is 13 residues. In germline, CDR1 is SGHVS, CDR2 FNYEAQ. With 5 bases removed from V and 2 bases from J, the gap between germline ends came to 8 bases. CDR3 nucleotides: TGTGCCAGCAGCCGGACACCCACAGATACGCAGTATTTT. It is translated as CASSRTPTDTQYF.

The gene calls are TRBV30 and TRBJ2-7; D might be TRBD1 (6 bases). The CDR3 is 15 amino acids. The V gene's germline CDR1 is GTSNPN and CDR2 SVGIG (reference sequence). Trimming removed 4 bases from V and 6 bases from J, with 22 bases in between. The CDR3 is CAWKTLRRTEGEQYF. In DNA form, the CDR3 reads TGTGCCTGGAAAACCCTCCGGCGGACAGAGGGCGAGCAGTACTTC.

The rearrangement links TRBV4-3 to TRBJ2-3; D possibly corresponds to TRBD2 (5 bases). The CDR3 is made up of 16 amino acids. Germline CDR1 LGHNA, CDR2 YSLEER. Trimming stripped 1 base from V and 0 bases from J, with 11 bases between. The CDR3 spells CASSQGRERSTDTQYF. In DNA, the CDR3 is TGCGCCAGCAGCCAAGGACGGGAAAGAAGCACAGATACGCAGTATTTT.

The chain is built from TRBV18 and TRBJ2-5; 7 nucleotides match TRBD2. The CDR3 has 15 amino acids. V lost 3 bases and J lost 5; bases outside the gene matches: 9. Germline V gene data show CDR1 as KGHSH and CDR2 as LQKENI. The CDR3 sequence is CASSPGLPTPETQYF. For the CDR3, the DNA is TGTGCCAGCTCACCGGGACTACCGACTCCGGAGACCCAGTACTTC. The variable domain in full, with the rest retrieved from reference TRBV18 and TRBJ2-5, is NAGVMQNPRHLVRRRGQEARLRCSPMKGHSHVYWYRQLPEEGLKFMVYLQKENIIDESGMPKERFSAEFPKEGPSILRIQQVVRGDSAAYFCASSPGLPTPETQYFGPGTRLLVL.

This clone was found once. The J gene is TRBJ2-6, the V gene TRBV18; 11 positions match TRBD1. The CDR3 runs 18 residues. Germline V gene data show CDR1 as KGHSH and CDR2 as LQKENI. V shed 3 bases and J 4 bases; nucleotides not matched to a gene: 8. The CDR3 loop reads CASSPMRTGGAGANVLTF. Here the CDR3 DNA reads TGTGCCAGCTCACCGATGCGGACAGGGGGCGCCGGGGCCAACGTCCTGACTTTC.

This clone was recorded once. The chain combines TRBV23-1 with TRBJ2-5; D may be TRBD1 (6 bases). TRBV23-1 is treated as an ORF (open reading frame) with a function not yet certain. V lost 4 bases and J lost 2, with 14 bases in between. CDR3 length: 15 amino acids. The CDR3 DNA follows: TGCGCCAGCAGTCGGCGGACAGCCGCTCAAGAGACCCAGTACTTC. It codes for CASSRRTAAQETQYF.

This chain joins TRBV7-9 and TRBJ2-1, with 9 bases aligning to TRBD2. After removal of 5 bases from V and 0 bases from J, the junction contained 11 bases not matched to a gene. Germline V CDR1 and CDR2: SEHNR, FQNEAQ (reference sequence). CDR3 length equals 18 residues. CDR3 nucleotide sequence: TGTGCCAGCAGCCGCACCCAGACTAGCGGCCGCTCCTACAATGAGCAGTTCTTC. This gives the protein CASSRTQTSGRSYNEQFF.

The rearrangement uses TRBV10-3 and TRBJ2-6; the match to TRBD1 covers 12 bases. The germline V gene encodes CDR1 ENHRY and CDR2 SYGVKD. The CDR3 consists of 23 residues. V shed 2 bases, J shed 4 bases, and the junction held 21 bases outside the gene matches. As DNA, the CDR3 is TGTGCCATCAGTGAGCAAATGCAGGGAGCCGGGACAGGGGGCGCGGGCGGGGCCAACGTCCTGACTTTC. Its translation: CAISEQMQGAGTGGAGGANVLTF.

This chain uses TRBV4-2 with TRBJ2-5, with 9 bases matching TRBD2. V shed 4 bases, J shed 2 bases, and the junction held 8 bases outside the gene matches. CDR1 is LGHNA and CDR2 is YNFKEQ in the germline V gene. This CDR3 has 16 residues. DNA of the CDR3: TGTGCCAGCAGCCCCACCGGGACTAGCCTTCAAGAGACCCAGTACTTC. Protein sequence: CASSPTGTSLQETQYF.

The J gene is TRBJ1-4, the V gene TRBV5-6, with TRBD1 matching over 8 bases. CDR3 length equals 14 residues. Germline values: CDR1 SGHDT, CDR2 YYEEEE. With 2 bases clipped from V and 7 bases from J, the junction kept 4 bases outside the gene matches. CDR3: CASSLTGGGEKLFF. The CDR3 bases are TGTGCCAGCAGCTTAACAGGGGGAGGTGAAAAACTGTTTTTT.

The chain links TRBV28 to TRBJ2-7, with D possibly being TRBD2 (6 bases). The V gene's germline CDR1 is MDHEN and CDR2 SYDVKM. The CDR3 extends over 14 amino acids. Between the trimmed V and J ends, which lost 5 bases and 2 bases, there was a span of 13 bases. As DNA, the CDR3 is TGTGCCAGCAGTACCCCGGGAGCCCCCTACGAGCAGTACTTC. It specifies CASSTPGAPYEQYF.

Here the CDR3 DNA reads TGTGCCACCTCGACAGTAAAGAACACTGAAGCTTTCTTT. It specifies CATSTVKNTEAFF. The chain couples TRBV27 to TRBJ1-1; a weak D match, TRBD1 (5 bases). The germline V and J ends were trimmed by 10 bases and 1 base, with 13 bases remaining between them. CDR1 and CDR2 (germline): MNHEY, SMNVEV (reference sequence). This CDR3 is 13 amino acids long.

The rearrangement links TRBV7-2 to TRBJ2-7; 14 nucleotides agree with TRBD2. The J segment lost 5 bases and the V segment lost 1 base, leaving 7 bases of the junction unmatched. The CDR3 contains 17 residues. Per the germline V gene, CDR1 is SGHTA and CDR2 is FQGNSA. DNA of the CDR3: TGTGCCAGCAGCTTAGGCGGGGGACTAGCGGGAGTTCACGAGCAGTACTTC. Protein sequence: CASSLGGGLAGVHEQYF.

The rearrangement links TRBV11-3 to TRBJ1-1, with 7 nucleotides matching TRBD1. Per germline, CDR1 SGHNT and CDR2 YENEEA. The V segment lost 3 bases and the J segment 0 bases; nucleotides outside the gene matches: 7. The CDR3 consists of 16 residues. The CDR3 here is CASSLGDSPLNTEAFF. The CDR3 bases are TGTGCCAGCAGCTTGGGGGACAGTCCGTTGAACACTGAAGCTTTCTTT.

The chain uses TRBV19 and TRBJ1-1; D is possibly TRBD1 (6 bases). CDR1 and CDR2 (germline): LNHDA, SQIVND (reference sequence). Trimming stripped 3 bases from V and 7 bases from J, with 12 bases between. The CDR3 extends over 13 amino acids. CDR3 nucleotide sequence: TGTGCCAGTAGTATGGGGGACAACGGTGAAGCTTTCTTT. Translated: CASSMGDNGEAFF.

The rearrangement joins TRBV19 to TRBJ2-1, with TRBD1 as a possible D gene (8 bases). The germline V gene encodes CDR1 LNHDA and CDR2 SQIVND (reference sequence). Trimming took off 4 bases at V and 12 bases at J, with 19 bases between the two ends. The CDR3 covers 14 residues. CDR3 residues: CASSTQAGQAPQFF. In nucleotides, the CDR3 is TGTGCCAGTAGTACCCAAGCGGGACAGGCTCCGCAGTTCTTC.

The chain recombines TRBV11-2 with TRBJ2-1; 16 positions match TRBD2. The trim removed 5 bases at V and 7 bases at J, leaving 5 bases unmatched. The length of the CDR3 is 16 residues. Germline CDR1 and CDR2: SGHAT and FQNNGV. CDR3 sequence: CASSTGLAGGQNEQFF. The CDR3 bases are TGTGCCAGCAGCACGGGACTAGCGGGAGGGCAAAATGAGCAGTTCTTC.

The CDR3 here is CASSLSSGQGAYGYTF. CDR3 nucleotides: TGTGCCAGCAGTCTGAGCTCGGGACAGGGGGCCTATGGCTACACCTTC. The rearrangement joins TRBV28 to TRBJ1-2, with 12 bases lining up with TRBD1. Trimming removed 5 bases from V and 4 bases from J; junction bases left unmatched: 8. The length of the CDR3 is 16 residues. Germline CDR1 and CDR2: MDHEN and SYDVKM.

The rearrangement joins TRBV6-4 to TRBJ2-3, with 8 bases that match TRBD1. CDR3 length: 16 residues. J lost 1 base, V lost 4 bases, and 7 bases had no gene match. The germline CDR1 and CDR2 sequences are MRHNA and SNTAGT. The CDR3 sequence: CASSGWAGGGTDTQYF. As DNA, the CDR3 is TGTGCCAGCAGTGGCTGGGCAGGGGGCGGCACAGATACGCAGTATTTT.

On this clone itself: The same CDR3 also results from other DNA sequences found in this sample. The chain recombines TRBV29-1 with TRBJ2-5; weak D call: TRBD2 (5 bases). Trimming removed 2 bases from V and 5 bases from J, with 24 bases in between. CDR3 size: 17 residues. The germline V gene encodes CDR1 SQVTM and CDR2 ANQGSEA. The CDR3 nucleotides read TGCAGCGTTGAACCATACCCCGGGATATCTTATAGGGAGACCCAGTACTTC. This codes for CSVEPYPGISYRETQYF.

V and J are TRBV18 and TRBJ2-6; 12 bases match TRBD1. Germline V gene lookup returns CDR1 KGHSH and CDR2 LQKENI. The CDR3 extends over 20 amino acids. J lost 0 bases, V lost 3 bases, and 9 bases had no gene match. The CDR3 loop reads CASSPRDRGRLSSGANVLTF. As DNA, the CDR3 is TGTGCCAGCTCACCCCGGGACAGGGGGCGCCTTTCCTCTGGGGCCAACGTCCTGACTTTC.

The V gene is TRBV29-1, the J gene TRBJ2-5, with D possibly being TRBD1 (6 bases). Per germline, CDR1 SQVTM and CDR2 ANQGSEA. The CDR3 contains 17 residues. The ends were cut back, 2 bases at V and 5 bases at J, with 24 bases in the middle. This CDR3 is CSVEPRDKKSQGETQYF. For the CDR3, the DNA is TGCAGCGTTGAACCCCGGGACAAAAAATCCCAGGGGGAGACCCAGTACTTC.

V and J are TRBV10-1 and TRBJ2-7, with TRBD2 matching 8 bases. This CDR3 is built from 17 residues. J lost 6 bases, V lost 0 bases, and 13 bases had no gene match. Germline V gene sequence: CDR1 WNHNN, CDR2 SYGVQD (reference sequence). In DNA form, the CDR3 reads TGCGCCAGCAGTGAGTCCTTCGCGGGAGGCCACAAGGCCGAGCAGTACTTC. This gives the protein CASSESFAGGHKAEQYF.

This clone was detected a few times. The chain recombines TRBV10-3 with TRBJ1-1; unclear D gene. Germline V gives CDR1 ENHRY, CDR2 SYGVKD. The CDR3 spans 12 residues. Trimming pared 10 bases from V and 1 base from J, leaving 10 bases between. CDR3 region: CATANPNTEAFF. In DNA, the CDR3 is TGTGCCACCGCGAATCCGAACACTGAAGCTTTCTTT.

This chain uses TRBV10-1 with TRBJ2-7; D ambiguous. The CDR3 runs 13 residues. Trimming cost V 3 bases and J 0 bases, with 6 bases left between them. The V gene's germline CDR1 is WNHNN and CDR2 SYGVQD (reference sequence). CDR3 residues: CASSDRNSYEQYF. The CDR3 region has the DNA TGCGCCAGCAGTGACAGGAACTCCTACGAGCAGTACTTC.

V gene TRBV30 combines with J gene TRBJ1-2; TRBD1 aligns across 8 bases. With V trimmed by 3 bases and J by 6 bases, 12 bases remained unmatched. CDR3 length: 15 residues. The germline V gene encodes CDR1 GTSNPN and CDR2 SVGIG (reference sequence). CDR3: CAWRILQGESDGYTF. The DNA for the CDR3 is TGTGCCTGGAGGATCTTACAGGGGGAAAGTGATGGCTACACCTTC.

This chain uses TRBV27 with TRBJ2-5, with 15 bases lining up with TRBD2. The CDR3 runs 20 residues. Germline CDR1 MNHEY, CDR2 SMNVEV (reference sequence). The trim removed 4 bases at V and 4 bases at J, leaving 16 bases unmatched. In DNA, the CDR3 is TGTGCCAGCAGTTCCAAGGGACTAGCGGGAGGCTCAACTCGATTAGAGACCCAGTACTTC. It codes for CASSSKGLAGGSTRLETQYF.

V and J are TRBV9 and TRBJ2-3; 9 nucleotides line up with TRBD2. This CDR3 contains 15 residues. Germline V gives CDR1 SGDLS, CDR2 YYNGEE. The trim removed 2 bases at V and 7 bases at J, leaving 8 bases unmatched. The CDR3 DNA follows: TGTGCCAGCAGCGTTCTAGCGGGAATTAATAATACGCAGTATTTT. Its translation: CASSVLAGINNTQYF.